This T cell receptor (beta chain) was captured by sequencing in a study of T cells in Graves' hyperthyroidism and ophthalmopathy (dated by TCRdb to the late 2010s). For the wider study: Peripheral blood samples were taken at the time of initial diagnosis, prior to any treatment. To identify distinguishing TCR V-J signatures, a discovery cohort of around 98 patients was used, comprising 40 to 45 with Graves' ophthalmopathy and about 59 with stable Graves' hyperthyroidism. Thyroid tissue and blood T-cell repertoires from six Graves' hyperthyroidism patients were also compared in the study. Once sampling was done, hyperthyroidism patients were given methimazole at a starting dose of 30 mg daily, whereas ophthalmopathy patients were given high-dose intravenous methylprednisolone. According to the paper, TCR Vbeta CDR3 sequencing was carried out on over 130 peripheral blood samples, which came from more than 40 ophthalmopathy, around 74 hyperthyroidism and approximately 17 progressor patients. An independent validation cohort of fewer than 20 hyperthyroidism patients and 17 patients who later progressed to ophthalmopathy tested prospective prediction of ophthalmopathy. For training and testing, the 80 to 100 patients in the discovery cohort were randomly divided in a 7:3 ratio. The research as a whole found: In validation, the model predicted progression to ophthalmopathy with approximately 70% sensitivity and 72% to 85% specificity, a median of around six months before onset. In cross-validation, a model built on a 13 V-J signature told ophthalmopathy apart from stable hyperthyroidism with approximately 90% sensitivity and 81% to 82% specificity, and in testing the same model reached 80%/75%. No statistical method was used to fix the sample size in advance, and group allocation was not hidden from the investigators. Most expanded thyroid clonotypes (frequency above 0.001) were also detected in blood, a finding suggesting that blood repertoires may reflect thyroid immune responses.

In its sample, this clonotype was seen many times. Its antigen remains undetermined. It has no much larger one-base neighbor in the sample; base qualities were not kept. Hyperthyroidism patients were aged 18 to 65 years and newly diagnosed, with disease duration of less than 2 months. Patients with uncontrolled infections, other autoimmune diseases, pregnancy or lactation were excluded. Diagnoses were based on clinical symptoms, serum thyroxine and TRAb, thyroid ultrasound and orbital computed tomography. For progressor patients, blood was drawn at the first diagnosis of hyperthyroidism, before any ophthalmopathy symptoms had appeared. Ficoll-Paque density gradient centrifugation was used to isolate PBMCs from about 10 ml of fresh peripheral blood. Progressor patients were defined as those initially diagnosed with Graves' hyperthyroidism in whom ophthalmopathy developed during follow-up. Trizol reagent was used to extract total RNA, and RNA quality was then checked on an Agilent 2100 Bioanalyzer.

The TCR beta CDR3 regions were amplified from RNA transcripts. The first round of RT-PCR for the TCR CDR3 was performed with the HTBI primer set and the Qiagen OneStep RT-PCR kit. Libraries were constructed in a second round of multiplex PCR, after which size selection and purification were carried out. Sequencing of the libraries was done on an Illumina HiSeq2000 using paired-end 100 bp reads. Per the source publication's procedure: SOAPnuke was used to process the raw data, with reads discarded if the reads contained adapters or uncalled bases, had a mean Phred below 15, or lacked an exact constant-primer or identifier match. High-quality paired reads were merged with COPE v1.2.5, and unique nucleotide sequences were defined as clonotypes. Clonotypes were aligned to IMGT TRBV, TRBD and TRBJ reference segments using MiTCR v1.1. The analysis was restricted to V-J combinations with a frequency above 0.0001, which together covered just over 99% of the repertoires. The TCS score was defined as the ratio of F50 (clonal expansion) to E x V (chaos), calculated using BLOSUM62-based TCRdist between CDR3 peptides within each V-J. Welch's t-statistics and random forest reduced roughly 500 V-J features to about 12, which were used in a naive Bayes classifier (R e1071). Clones were called with MiXCR by TCRdb after fastp trimmed the public reads at Q25, and only in-frame beta chains were retained. One record per CDR3 amino acid sequence lists the most common genes and DNA. For this entry, the V and J calls and clone size follow TCRdb and not the study's own pipeline. This sample holds about 290,000 distinct CDR3 sequences; more than 10% were observed only once. Clones ranked in the top ten supply approximately 8.6% of the sample.

Sequences KGHDR (CDR1) and SFDVKD (CDR2) are obtained from the germline V gene. For this chain, trimming is 2 bases at the V end and 8 bases at the J end, and the number of junction bases without a gene match is 7. Measured from the cysteine to the phenylalanine, the CDR3 is 16 residues long. Only the CDR3 DNA is retained, 48 bases long and in frame from the first base. The rearrangement combines TRBV24-1 with TRBJ2-1, and TRBD1 aligns with 11 junction nucleotides. The source material was blood. The TCR sequence derives from a woman aged 25-40 years with Graves' hyperthyroidism that later progressed to Graves' ophthalmopathy. Here is the DNA: TGTGCCACCAGTGATTCCCAGGACAGGGGGCGTTATGAGCAGTTCTTC. Its product reads: CATSDSQDRGRYEQFF.